This T cell receptor beta chain was captured in a study of regulatory T cells in long-lasting Graves disease. Construction of TCR beta libraries relied on iRepertoire HTBI primers and on Arm-PCR targeting CDR3 regions. TCRdb passed the multiplex PCR reads through MiXCR, listing each CDR3 protein once. This repertoire shows hundreds of thousands of distinct CDR3 sequences, around 15% found once; its top ten account for 15% to 20%. The V and J ends lost 4 bases and 5 bases respectively, with 17 bases between them. This CDR3 region has 14 residues. Germline V gene sequence: CDR1 GTSNPN, CDR2 SVGIG (reference sequence). Sample time point: newly diagnosed GD, antithyroid drugs for less than 3 months. PBMCs provided the RNA from which the TCR library was made. The same sample was also studied in work on T cells in Graves' hyperthyroidism and ophthalmopathy. That paper adds: The TCR CDR3 was amplified in a first-round RT-PCR using the HTBI primer set.

This chain connects TRBV30 to TRBJ2-5; either TRBD1 or TRBD2 may supply D (5 bases each). The sample consisted of peripheral blood mononuclear cells (PBMCs), taken at new diagnosis, from a patient treated with antithyroid drugs. This TCR was recovered from a woman aged 25 to 39 with Graves disease. CDR3 in DNA: TGTGCCTGGACGGGGCAGGACCTGGGGGAGACCCAGTACTTC. Its translation: CAWTGQDLGETQYF.